The 17 T cell receptor beta chains below come from one sample, sequenced in a study of T cells in Graves' hyperthyroidism and ophthalmopathy. TCR beta CDR3 sequences were amplified from RNA transcripts. During a first-round RT-PCR of the TCR CDR3, the HTBI primer set was used. MiXCR, run by TCRdb on the multiplex PCR reads, gives a single entry per CDR3 protein. The sample shows about 540,000 distinct CDR3 sequences, 40% to 55% of them seen only once. What was sequenced was peripheral blood or thyroid tissue (not recorded which). Receptors were obtained from a woman under 30 with Graves' hyperthyroidism.

The rearrangement links TRBV2 to TRBJ1-5; TRBD1 is a possible D gene (5 bases). The ends were cut back, 8 bases at V and 9 bases at J, with 14 bases in the middle. This CDR3 is 12 amino acids long. Germline V gene sequence: CDR1 SNHLY, CDR2 FYNNEI. In DNA, the CDR3 is TGTGCCAGCCGTGGGGCGGATCGGCCCCAGCATTTT. Residues: CASRGADRPQHF. Variable domain in full (rest from reference TRBV2 and TRBJ1-5): EPEVTQTPSHQVTQMGQEVILRCVPISNHLYFYWYRQILGQKVEFLVSFYNNEISEKSEIFDDQFSVERPDGSNFTLKIRSTKLEDSAMYFCASRGADRPQHFGDGTRLSIL.

This clonotype was seen more than once but under ten times. This chain links TRBV10-3 with TRBJ1-2, with D perhaps matching TRBD1 (5 bases). Germline V gene lookup returns CDR1 ENHRY and CDR2 SYGVKD. This CDR3 spans 12 amino acids. V gave up 10 bases and J gave up 7 bases, with 16 bases separating them. This CDR3 reads CASREGSVGYTF. The CDR3 DNA reads TGTGCCAGCAGGGAGGGGAGCGTTGGCTACACCTTC.

Of note for this clonotype: This could be a read error, since a much larger clone is one nucleotide away. J is TRBJ1-2 and V is TRBV25-1; D unresolved. CDR1 and CDR2 from the germline V gene are MGHDK and SYGVNS. The CDR3 sequence is 12 residues long. Between the trimmed V and J ends, which lost 6 bases and 8 bases, there was a span of 13 bases. CDR3 in DNA: TGTGCCAGCAGCTTAGGGTCATGCGGCTACACCTTC. It codes for CASSLGSCGYTF.

This clonotype was seen a handful of times. J is TRBJ2-7 and V is TRBV7-8, with 8 positions matching TRBD2. The CDR3 has 14 amino acids. The germline V gene encodes CDR1 SGHVS and CDR2 FQNEAQ. Losses at the gene ends were 5 bases for V and 0 bases for J; bases not matched to a gene: 3. CDR3: CASSGGTSSYEQYF. The CDR3 DNA reads as TGTGCCAGCAGCGGGGGGACTAGCTCCTACGAGCAGTACTTC.

This clonotype came up a few times. The rearrangement links TRBV6-4 to TRBJ2-2, with D tentatively TRBD1 (6 bases). Germline loops: CDR1 MRHNA, CDR2 SNTAGT. The CDR3 has 15 residues. V was clipped by 0 bases and J by 1 base, with 6 bases between them. The CDR3 sequence: CASSDSGQNTGELFF. For the CDR3, the DNA is TGTGCCAGCAGTGACTCGGGACAGAACACCGGGGAGCTGTTTTTT.

V and J are TRBV7-2 and TRBJ2-5, with 7 bases fitting TRBD1. This CDR3 comprises 14 residues. Trimming took 5 bases from V and 3 from J; bases not matched to a gene: 6. Germline V gives CDR1 SGHTA, CDR2 FQGNSA. CDR3 protein: CASSAPTGEETQYF. For the CDR3, the DNA is TGTGCCAGCAGCGCCCCAACAGGGGAAGAGACCCAGTACTTC.

This clonotype has a handful of counts. V usage is TRBV7-2 and J usage is TRBJ2-7, with 11 positions matching TRBD2. J was trimmed by 6 bases and V by 2 bases; bases with no gene match: 3. CDR3 length equals 14 residues. Looked up from germline, CDR1 is SGHTA and CDR2 is FQGNSA. DNA of the CDR3: TGTGCCAGCAGCTTACTAGGACTAGCGGGCGAGCAGTACTTC. Translation: CASSLLGLAGEQYF.

This clonotype was detected ten times or more. The J gene is TRBJ1-5, the V gene TRBV29-1; a possible D gene is TRBD1 (5 bases). CDR3 size: 13 residues. The germline gives CDR1 SQVTM, CDR2 ANQGSEA. V gave up 4 bases and J gave up 7 bases, with 14 bases separating them. CDR3 nucleotide sequence: TGCAGCGTTGCCTTGGGGCTGCGGCAGCCCCAGCATTTT. Amino acid sequence: CSVALGLRQPQHF.

This clonotype was counted many times. The chain couples TRBV7-9 to TRBJ1-2, with D possibly TRBD1 on 5 matching bases. V lost 5 bases, J lost 4 bases, and 11 bases lay in between. Looked up from germline, CDR1 is SEHNR and CDR2 is FQNEAQ (reference sequence). The CDR3 has 13 residues. The CDR3: CASSQWQGYGYTF. In nucleotides, the CDR3 is TGTGCCAGCAGCCAATGGCAGGGCTATGGCTACACCTTC.

This clonotype was counted ten times or more. The V gene is TRBV10-3, the J gene TRBJ1-2; D perhaps matches TRBD1 (6 bases). Trimming pared 5 bases from V and 8 bases from J, leaving 12 bases between. Germline values: CDR1 ENHRY, CDR2 SYGVKD. The CDR3 totals 12 residues. The CDR3 DNA follows: TGTGCCATCAGTTTGGGGGGCGCCGGCTACACCTTC. Translating it yields CAISLGGAGYTF.

The chain has TRBV20-1 and TRBJ2-5; TRBD2 matches at 12 bases. CDR1 and CDR2 (germline): DFQATT, SNEGSKA (reference sequence). This CDR3 spans 15 amino acids. V was clipped by 4 bases and J by 4 bases; unmatched bases: 7. The CDR3, as DNA: TGCAGTGCTATCCGGACTAGCGGGATGAGAGAGACCCAGTACTTC. Its protein is CSAIRTSGMRETQYF.

The chain joins TRBV29-1 to TRBJ2-7; D gene unclear. Germline V gives CDR1 SQVTM, CDR2 ANQGSEA. V was clipped by 7 bases and J by 1 base, with 8 bases between them. The length of the CDR3 is 11 residues. This CDR3 is CSAARSYEQYF. The CDR3 DNA follows: TGCAGCGCCGCACGGTCCTACGAGCAGTACTTC.

This clonotype turned up a few times. This rearrangement joins TRBV20-1 to TRBJ2-5, with TRBD2 as a possible D gene (6 bases). The length of the CDR3 is 13 residues. V lost 2 bases, J lost 4 bases, and 11 bases lay in between. Germline values: CDR1 DFQATT, CDR2 SNEGSKA (reference sequence). The CDR3 DNA follows: TGCAGTGCTAGACCGACTAGTCTAGAGACCCAGTACTTC. This codes for CSARPTSLETQYF.

The chain links TRBV24-1 to TRBJ2-5, with D tentatively TRBD1 (5 bases). The germline V gene has CDR1 KGHDR and CDR2 SFDVKD. The V end lost 2 bases, the J end lost 9 bases, and 15 bases lay between the germline ends. This CDR3 has 14 amino acids. The CDR3 spells CATSDWGSNQPQYF. DNA of the CDR3: TGTGCCACCAGTGATTGGGGCAGCAATCAGCCCCAGTACTTC.

This clonotype was detected a few times. The chain uses TRBV6-1 and TRBJ1-1; TRBD1 matches at 9 bases. Losses at the gene ends were 6 bases for V and 4 bases for J; bases not matched to a gene: 9. From germline, CDR1 is MNHNS and CDR2 SASEGT. The CDR3 consists of 15 residues. The CDR3 coding sequence is TGTGCCAGCAGCCCCGGACAGGGGATGAGCACTGAAGCTTTCTTT. Protein sequence: CASSPGQGMSTEAFF.

The V gene is TRBV29-1, the J gene TRBJ1-3, with TRBD1 identical over 7 bases. Trimming took 3 bases from V and 8 from J; bases not matched to a gene: 10. This CDR3 region has 14 residues. From germline, CDR1 is SQVTM and CDR2 ANQGSEA. The CDR3 region is CSVEDRPLGYTIYF. CDR3 DNA sequence: TGCAGCGTTGAGGACAGGCCTTTGGGCTACACCATATATTTT.

The V call is TRBV6-6, the J call TRBJ2-5; 7 positions agree with TRBD2. CDR3 length: 12 residues. J lost 14 bases, V lost 5 bases, and 11 bases had no gene match. CDR1 is MNHNY and CDR2 is SVGAGI in the germline V gene (reference sequence). The CDR3 DNA sequence: TGTGCCAGCAGTCGGCCGGGACGGACTAGTTACTTC. This codes for CASSRPGRTSYF.